The clone carrying this T cell receptor (beta chain) has ten or more counts. This sample was included in a study of read filtering for tumor transcriptome and immune sequencing. Across the whole study: IR-seq gave about 3.5 to 11 million TCR reads per sample; RNA-seq gave about 80 to 1273.

Bone marrow was sampled from every patient at the time of active disease. The J segment lost 6 bases and the V segment lost 4 bases, leaving 2 bases of the junction unmatched. The CDR3 runs 13 residues. Germline values: CDR1 LNHDA, CDR2 SQIVND (reference sequence). From approximately 400 ng of RNA, a library with molecular barcoded alpha/delta and beta/gamma adaptors was made. A single record per CDR3 protein comes from TCRdb applying MiXCR to the reads. The sample includes 30,000 to 50,000 distinct CDR3 sequences, approximately 12% of them seen just once. The source is a donor at least 40 years old with multiple myeloma. Sequencing was carried out using a population of CD138-negative cells sorted from bone marrow. The gene calls are TRBV19 and TRBJ2-7; TRBD1 agrees at 11 bases. Here the CDR3 reads CASSTGQGGEQYF. For the CDR3, the DNA is TGTGCCAGTAGTACGGGACAGGGGGGCGAGCAGTACTTC.